This T cell receptor beta chain came from a study of response to subunit inactivated influenza vaccine. The table lists this clonotype with many counts. TCRdb independently ran MiXCR on the RT-PCR reads; one entry per CDR3 protein. The sample lists 550,000 to 650,000 distinct CDR3 sequences, over 9.5% occurring once. V shed 0 bases and J 4 bases; nucleotides not matched to a gene: 8. Germline V gene sequence: CDR1 SGDLS, CDR2 YYNGEE. This CDR3 is 17 amino acids long. The rearrangement joins TRBV9 to TRBJ2-3; TRBD2 agrees at 10 bases. The sample consisted of PBMCs from blood, taken on the day of vaccination. This TCR was recovered from a man aged 45-65 years who received an inactivated influenza vaccine. The CDR3, as DNA: TGTGCCAGCAGCGTAGGTCCTAGCGGGAGAACGGCAGATACGCAGTATTTT. Protein sequence: CASSVGPSGRTADTQYF.